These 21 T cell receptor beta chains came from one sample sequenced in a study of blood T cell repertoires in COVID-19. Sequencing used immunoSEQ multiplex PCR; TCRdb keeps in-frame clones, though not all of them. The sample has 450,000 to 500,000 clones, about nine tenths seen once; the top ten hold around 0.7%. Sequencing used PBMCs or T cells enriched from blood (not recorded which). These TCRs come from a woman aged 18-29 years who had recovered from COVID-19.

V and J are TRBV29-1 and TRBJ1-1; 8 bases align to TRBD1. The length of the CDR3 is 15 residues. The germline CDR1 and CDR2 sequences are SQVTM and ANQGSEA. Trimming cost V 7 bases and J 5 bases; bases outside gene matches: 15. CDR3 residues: CSARTGQVVETEAFF. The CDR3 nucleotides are TGCAGCGCCCGGACGGGACAGGTGGTCGAAACTGAAGCTTTCTTT.

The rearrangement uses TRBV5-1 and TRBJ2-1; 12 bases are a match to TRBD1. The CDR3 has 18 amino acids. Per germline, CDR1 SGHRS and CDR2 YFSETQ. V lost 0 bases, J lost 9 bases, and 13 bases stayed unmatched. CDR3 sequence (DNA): TGCGCCAGCAGCTTGGGGCTCACACCGGGACAGGGGGCTGGTGAGCAGTTCTTC. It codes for CASSLGLTPGQGAGEQFF.

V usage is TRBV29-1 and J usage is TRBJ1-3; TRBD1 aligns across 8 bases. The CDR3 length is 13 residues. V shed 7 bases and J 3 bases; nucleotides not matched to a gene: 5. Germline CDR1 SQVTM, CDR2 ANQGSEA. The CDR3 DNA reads TGCAGCGCGACAGGGGCTGATGGAAACACCATATATTTT. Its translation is CSATGADGNTIYF.

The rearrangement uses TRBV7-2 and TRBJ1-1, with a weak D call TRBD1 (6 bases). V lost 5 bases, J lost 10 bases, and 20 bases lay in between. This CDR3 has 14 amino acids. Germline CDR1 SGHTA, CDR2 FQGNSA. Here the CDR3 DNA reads TGTGCCAGCAGCCCTGACAGGTCGGGTGGAGTAGCTTTCTTT. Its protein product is CASSPDRSGGVAFF.

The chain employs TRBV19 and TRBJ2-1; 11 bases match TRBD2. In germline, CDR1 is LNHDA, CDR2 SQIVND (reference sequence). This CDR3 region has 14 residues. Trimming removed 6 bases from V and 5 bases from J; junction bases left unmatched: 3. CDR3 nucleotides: TGTGCCAGTAGCCCTAGCGGGGGGAACAATGAGCAGTTCTTC. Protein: CASSPSGGNNEQFF.

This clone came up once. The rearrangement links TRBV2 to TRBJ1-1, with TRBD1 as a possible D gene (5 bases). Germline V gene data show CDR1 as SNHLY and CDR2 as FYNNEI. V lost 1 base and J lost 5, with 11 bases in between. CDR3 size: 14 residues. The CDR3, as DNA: TGTGCCAGCAGTGAAGACGCGGGGGGGACTGAAGCTTTCTTT. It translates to CASSEDAGGTEAFF.

The CDR3 loop is CASSWNTGYQPQHF. DNA of the CDR3: TGTGCCAGCTCGTGGAATACAGGGTACCAGCCCCAGCATTTT. The chain combines TRBV2 with TRBJ1-5, with D possibly being TRBD1 (6 bases). In germline, CDR1 is SNHLY, CDR2 FYNNEI. The CDR3 is 14 residues long. V dropped 8 bases and J dropped 7 bases, with 18 bases sitting between them.

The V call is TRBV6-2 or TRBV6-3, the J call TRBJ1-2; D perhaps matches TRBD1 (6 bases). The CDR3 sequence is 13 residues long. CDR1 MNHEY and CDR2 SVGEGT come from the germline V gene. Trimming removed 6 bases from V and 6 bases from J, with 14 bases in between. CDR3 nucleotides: TGTGCCAGCAGCCCACAGGGTTACGATGGCTACACCTTC. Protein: CASSPQGYDGYTF.

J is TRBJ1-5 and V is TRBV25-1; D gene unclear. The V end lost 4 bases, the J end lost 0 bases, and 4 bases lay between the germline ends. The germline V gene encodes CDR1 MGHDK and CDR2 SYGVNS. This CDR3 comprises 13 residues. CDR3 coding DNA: TGTGCCAGCAGTGGCGGTAGCAATCAGCCCCAGCATTTT. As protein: CASSGGSNQPQHF.

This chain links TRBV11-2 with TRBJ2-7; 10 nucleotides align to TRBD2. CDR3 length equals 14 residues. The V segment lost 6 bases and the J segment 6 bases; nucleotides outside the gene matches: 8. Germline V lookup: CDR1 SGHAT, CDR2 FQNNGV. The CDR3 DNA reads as TGTGCCAGCAGTTTAAGCGGGGGGGAGGGCGAGCAGTACTTC. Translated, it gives CASSLSGGEGEQYF.

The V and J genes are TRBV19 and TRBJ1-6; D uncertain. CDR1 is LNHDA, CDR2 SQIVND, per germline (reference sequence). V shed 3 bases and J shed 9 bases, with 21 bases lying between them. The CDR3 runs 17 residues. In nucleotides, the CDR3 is TGTGCCAGTAGTATTTCCATCCTAAGGAGGGTTGGTTCACCCCTCCACTTT. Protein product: CASSISILRRVGSPLHF.

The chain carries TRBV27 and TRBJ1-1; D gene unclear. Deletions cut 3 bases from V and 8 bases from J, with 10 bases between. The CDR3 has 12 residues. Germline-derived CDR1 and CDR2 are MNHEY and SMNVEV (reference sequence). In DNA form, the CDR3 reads TGTGCCAGCAGTTTTATATCGGGAGAAGCTTTCTTT. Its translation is CASSFISGEAFF.

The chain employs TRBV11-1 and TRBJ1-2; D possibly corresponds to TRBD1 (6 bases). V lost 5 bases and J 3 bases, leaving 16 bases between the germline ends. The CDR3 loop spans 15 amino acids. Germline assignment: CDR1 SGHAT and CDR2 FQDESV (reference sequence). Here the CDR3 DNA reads TGTGCCAGCAGCGTCACAGGGAGACAAGACTATGGCTACACCTTC. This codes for CASSVTGRQDYGYTF. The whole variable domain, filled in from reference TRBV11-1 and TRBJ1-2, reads EAEVAQSPRYKITEKSQAVAFWCDPISGHATLYWYRQILGQGPELLVQFQDESVVDDSQLPKDRFSAERLKGVDSTLKIQPAELGDSAMYLCASSVTGRQDYGYTFGSGTRLTVV.

This chain's CDR3 is CASSVPGQGSPYEQYF. The CDR3, as DNA: TGCGCCAGCAGCGTACCGGGACAGGGGTCCCCCTACGAGCAGTACTTC. V and J are TRBV5-1 and TRBJ2-7; 10 positions agree with TRBD1. Germline CDR1 and CDR2: SGHRS and YFSETQ. J was trimmed by 2 bases and V by 4 bases; bases with no gene match: 9. The length of the CDR3 is 16 residues.

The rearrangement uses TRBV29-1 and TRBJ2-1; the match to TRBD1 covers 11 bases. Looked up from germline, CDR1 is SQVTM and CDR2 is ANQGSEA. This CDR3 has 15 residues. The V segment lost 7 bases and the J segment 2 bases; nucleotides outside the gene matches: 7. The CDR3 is CSAPEDRGPYNEQFF. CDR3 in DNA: TGCAGCGCCCCCGAGGACAGGGGGCCCTACAATGAGCAGTTCTTC.

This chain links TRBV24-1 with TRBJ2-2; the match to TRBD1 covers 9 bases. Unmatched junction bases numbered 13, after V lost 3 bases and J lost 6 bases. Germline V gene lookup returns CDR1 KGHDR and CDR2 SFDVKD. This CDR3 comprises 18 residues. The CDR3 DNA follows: TGTGCCACCAGTGATACCCGTCCTCGACAGGGGGTTGCCGGGGAGCTGTTTTTT. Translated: CATSDTRPRQGVAGELFF.

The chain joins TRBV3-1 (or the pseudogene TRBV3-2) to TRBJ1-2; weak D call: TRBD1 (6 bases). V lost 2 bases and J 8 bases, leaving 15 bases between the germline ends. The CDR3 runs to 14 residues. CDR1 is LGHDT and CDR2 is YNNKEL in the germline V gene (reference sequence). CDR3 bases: TGTGCCAGCAGCCAACTGGGGGCCTCCTGGGGCTACACCTTC. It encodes CASSQLGASWGYTF.

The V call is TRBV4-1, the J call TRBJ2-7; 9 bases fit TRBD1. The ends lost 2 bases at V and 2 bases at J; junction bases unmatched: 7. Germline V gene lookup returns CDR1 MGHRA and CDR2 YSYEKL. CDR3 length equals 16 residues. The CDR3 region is CASSQIYGTGTYEQYF. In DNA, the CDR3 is TGCGCCAGCAGCCAAATATATGGGACAGGGACCTACGAGCAGTACTTC.

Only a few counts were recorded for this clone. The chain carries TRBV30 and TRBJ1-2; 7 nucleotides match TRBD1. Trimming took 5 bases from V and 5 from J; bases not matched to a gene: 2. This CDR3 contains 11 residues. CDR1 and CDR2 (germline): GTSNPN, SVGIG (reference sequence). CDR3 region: CAWDRVYGYTF. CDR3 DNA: TGTGCCTGGGACAGGGTGTATGGCTACACCTTC.

The CDR3 nucleotides are TGTGCCATCGGACCTCGGGACAGTAATTCACCCCTCCACTTT. This translates into CAIGPRDSNSPLHF. The genes are TRBV10-3 and TRBJ1-6, with 7 bases that match TRBD1. CDR3 length equals 14 residues. CDR1 ENHRY and CDR2 SYGVKD come from the germline V gene. V gave up 8 bases and J gave up 6 bases; unmatched junction bases: 7.

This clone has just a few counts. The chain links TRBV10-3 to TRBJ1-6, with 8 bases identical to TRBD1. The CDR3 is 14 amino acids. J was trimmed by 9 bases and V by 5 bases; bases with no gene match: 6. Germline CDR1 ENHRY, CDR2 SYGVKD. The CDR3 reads CAISQGAVGSPLHF. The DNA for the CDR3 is TGTGCCATCAGTCAGGGGGCGGTAGGTTCACCCCTCCACTTT.